This T cell receptor (beta chain) stems from a study of cytomegalovirus exposure and HLA in healthy donors. CDR1 and CDR2 (germline): SGHTA, FQGTGA. V was clipped by 5 bases and J by 3 bases; unmatched bases: 3. The CDR3 contains 13 residues. Primers for the PCR totalled 60 Vbeta and 13 Jbeta. The assay was immunoSEQ multiplex PCR, and TCRdb's table has in-frame clones only and misses some. The data show about 240,000 clones, more than 70% seen once. V usage is TRBV7-3 and J usage is TRBJ1-1; 7 nucleotides agree with TRBD1. The material sequenced was PBMCs. The receptor was derived from a boy younger than 18 in good health and CMV-seronegative. CDR3 bases: TGTGCCAGCAGCCCCAGGGGGGACACTGAAGCTTTCTTT. This encodes CASSPRGDTEAFF.